This T cell receptor beta chain comes out of a study of blood T cell repertoires in COVID-19. Ages ranged from about 18 to 89 years, with residence in around 24 US areas. Assay: immunoSEQ multiplex PCR; the TCRdb copy retains only in-frame clones and omits some. The sample shows over 110,000 clones, nearly 85% of them seen only once. V lost 5 bases to trimming and J lost 0 bases; unmatched junction nucleotides: 5. This CDR3 comprises 16 residues. Looked up from germline, CDR1 is LNHDA and CDR2 is SQIVND (reference sequence). Sequenced sample: PBMCs or T cells enriched from blood (not recorded which). The receptor comes from a man aged 45-65 years in a cohort exposed to, infected with or recovered from COVID-19 (not recorded which). The chain has TRBV19 and TRBJ2-7; 12 bases line up with TRBD2. This CDR3 is CASSARLAGASYEQYF. The CDR3 DNA reads as TGTGCCAGTAGTGCTAGACTAGCGGGAGCCTCCTACGAGCAGTACTTC.